These T cell receptor beta chains were read from a single sample in a study of cytomegalovirus exposure and HLA in healthy donors. The protocol was immunoSEQ multiplex PCR, while the TCRdb copy is restricted to in-frame clones and leaves out a portion. The sample has more than 150,000 clones; around 84% are singletons. Sequenced material: PBMCs. The receptors come from a young woman in good health and CMV-seronegative. The CDR3 runs from the conserved cysteine through the conserved F or W. D genes are given only for firm matches. For some rows the clone size is stated as once, few or many, or as a class when expanded; others skip it.

j_gene | d_gene | abundance | v_gene | CDR3nt | CDR3aa
TRBJ1-2 | TRBD1 | . | TRBV11-2 | TGTGCCAGCAGCTTAGGCGGACAGGGGGCAGGGGCTTATGGCTACACCTTC | CASSLGGQGAGAYGYTF
TRBJ2-1 | TRBD2 | few | TRBV11-2 | TGTGCCAGCAGCTTAGCTCGGCTAGCGGGAGGGCCCGGGTATGAGCAGTTCTTC | CASSLARLAGGPGYEQFF
TRBJ1-5 | . | . | TRBV19 | TGTGCCAGTAGTATAGGGCGGAACAATCAGCCCCAGCATTTT | CASSIGRNNQPQHF
TRBJ1-4 | TRBD1 | few | TRBV5-1 | TGCGCCAGCAGCTCCCGACAGGGGGCTAGGGTGGCTAATGAAAAACTGTTTTTT | CASSSRQGARVANEKLFF
TRBJ2-1 | TRBD1 | . | TRBV5-6 | TGTGCCAGCAGCTTGTCTCTTTCGGGACAGTACTACAATGAGCAGTTCTTC | CASSLSLSGQYYNEQFF
TRBJ1-2 | TRBD1 | . | TRBV6-5 | TGTGCCAGCAGTCCGAACGGACAGGGGTGGAGTGGCTACACCTTC | CASSPNGQGWSGYTF
TRBJ1-5 | . | . | TRBV4-3 | TGCGCCAGCAGCCAAGAGACAGCAGATCAGCCCCAGCATTTT | CASSQETADQPQHF
TRBJ1-4 | . | . | TRBV5-1 | TGCGCCAGCAGCTTGGGGTCGGGGGTGAATGAAAAACTGTTTTTT | CASSLGSGVNEKLFF
TRBJ1-2 | . | . | TRBV27 | TGTGCCAGCAGTGGCACCGGCGGGTCGGGCTACACCTTC | CASSGTGGSGYTF
TRBJ2-3 | TRBD2 | . | TRBV2 | TGTGCCAGCAGTGATGAAGCGGGAGGGGGAGATACGCAGTATTTT | CASSDEAGGGDTQYF
TRBJ2-1 | . | . | TRBV7-9 | TGTGCCAGCAGCTTCGGCGGTAGTGGTGAGCAGTTCTTC | CASSFGGSGEQFF
TRBJ2-2 | TRBD1 | . | TRBV27 | TGTGCCAGCAGTTCTCTCCTCGACAGGGGGAACACCGGGGAGCTGTTTTTT | CASSSLLDRGNTGELFF
TRBJ2-2 | . | . | TRBV6-4 | TGTGCCAGCAGTGACAGCGGAGAGAACACCGGGGAGCTGTTTTTT | CASSDSGENTGELFF
TRBJ1-2 | . | . | TRBV12-5 | TGTGCTAGTGCCGCAGGAGGGTGGGGCTACACCTTC | CASAAGGWGYTF
TRBJ1-2 | . | . | TRBV6-6 | TGTGCCAGCACCCCCGGGGATTATGGCTACACCTTC | CASTPGDYGYTF
TRBJ1-1 | . | . | TRBV4-1 | TGCGCCAGCAGCCAAGGTGGGGGGGCCGAAGCTTTCTTT | CASSQGGGAEAFF
TRBJ2-1 | TRBD2 | . | TRBV4-3 | TGCGCCAGCAGCCAAGATACGGCTAGCGGGGGGAGTACGTTCTTC | CASSQDTASGGSTFF
TRBJ2-5 | TRBD1 | . | TRBV5-4 | TGTGCCAGCAGCATGACAGGGGAAAAAGAGACCCAGTACTTC | CASSMTGEKETQYF
TRBJ1-6 | . | . | TRBV5-5 | TGTGCCAGCAGCTCGACAGTCTCCTATAATTCACCCCTCCACTTT | CASSSTVSYNSPLHF
TRBJ2-7 | TRBD2 | . | TRBV7-9 | TGTTCCAGCAGCTCGACCGGGACTAGCGGGAGGGCCAGCTCCTACGAGCAGTACTTC | CSSSSTGTSGRASSYEQYF
TRBJ2-7 | TRBD1 | . | TRBV28 | TGTGCCAGCAGTTTATTGGGGACAGGGGGCAACGAGCAGTACTTC | CASSLLGTGGNEQYF
TRBJ2-1 | . | . | TRBV7-5 | TGTGCCAGAAGCCGACCCGGACAGGGGGACAATGAGCAGTTCTTC | CARSRPGQGDNEQFF
TRBJ2-3 | . | . | TRBV4-3 | TGCGCCAGCAGCCAAGCCCCTACCGGGGTGACAGATACGCAGTATTTT | CASSQAPTGVTDTQYF
TRBJ2-1 | . | once | TRBV30 | TGTGCCTGGAGCTTTCGCTACAATGAGCAGTTCTTC | CAWSFRYNEQFF
TRBJ2-7 | . | . | TRBV19 | TGTGCCAGTAGTCGAGGACAGAGCTCCTACGAGCAGTACTTC | CASSRGQSSYEQYF
TRBJ2-3 | . | . | TRBV7-9 | TGTGCCAGCAGCCTAAGGAGGGTTGCGACAGATACGCAGTATTTT | CASSLRRVATDTQYF
TRBJ1-3 | . | . | TRBV4-2 | TGTGCCAGCAGCCAAGATAGCACAGGTAGCTCTGGAAACACCATATATTTT | CASSQDSTGSSGNTIYF
TRBJ1-4 | . | . | TRBV30 | TGTGCCTGCCCAGGGTATAATGAAAAACTGTTTTTT | CACPGYNEKLFF
TRBJ2-7 | TRBD2 | . | TRBV28 | TGTGCCAGCAGTCCCCTCTCGTTAGCGGGCTCCTACGAGCAGTACTTC | CASSPLSLAGSYEQYF
TRBJ1-4 | . | . | TRBV19 | TGTGCCAGTAGAGTCCCAGGGGAAAAACTGTTTTTT | CASRVPGEKLFF
TRBJ2-3 | . | . | TRBV12-5 | TGTGCTAGTGGTTTGCATCAGGGGGGTAGCACAGATACGCAGTATTTT | CASGLHQGGSTDTQYF
TRBJ2-7 | . | . | TRBV9 | TGTGCCAGCAGCGTAGGTGGACTGAGCTCCTACGAGCAGTACTTC | CASSVGGLSSYEQYF
TRBJ2-2 | . | . | TRBV2 | TGTGCCAGCAGTGAGACACCTCCGGGACAGAACACCGGGGAGCTGTTTTTT | CASSETPPGQNTGELFF
TRBJ1-2 | TRBD1 | . | TRBV28 | TGTGCCAGCAGTACACCAGGAGGCCGGGACAGCCATTATGGCTACACCTTC | CASSTPGGRDSHYGYTF
TRBJ1-2 | . | once | TRBV15 | TGTGCCACCAGCAGAGATCGGGGGGAGGGCTACACCTTC | CATSRDRGEGYTF
TRBJ1-2 | TRBD1 | once | TRBV28 | TGTGCCAGCAGGTTGGGACAGGGAAGCTATGGCTACACCTTC | CASRLGQGSYGYTF
TRBJ2-7 | TRBD1 | . | TRBV18 | TGTGCCAGCTCACCTACACAGGGGTCCGCCCACGAGCAGTACTTC | CASSPTQGSAHEQYF
TRBJ2-4 | TRBD1 | few | TRBV18 | TGTGCCAGCTCACCTGGGTACAGGGGGGAAAACATTCAGTACTTC | CASSPGYRGENIQYF
TRBJ1-1 | . | . | TRBV30 | TGTGCCTGGAGTCCCCGGGGGGGCACTGAAGCTTTCTTT | CAWSPRGGTEAFF
TRBJ2-1 | TRBD1 | . | TRBV7-2 | TGTGCCAGCAGCTTCGACAGGGGATACAATGAGCAGTTCTTC | CASSFDRGYNEQFF
TRBJ1-2 | TRBD1 | . | TRBV18 | TGTGCCAGCTCACCTCGACAGGGCCATGGCTACACCTTC | CASSPRQGHGYTF
TRBJ1-6 | . | . | TRBV19 | TGTGCCAGTAGTATAGAAGGCGGTTACTATAATTCACCCCTCCACTTT | CASSIEGGYYNSPLHF
TRBJ1-2 | . | few | TRBV30 | TGTGCCTGGAGTGTACGTAGCGGCTACACCTTC | CAWSVRSGYTF
TRBJ1-2 | . | . | TRBV19 | TGTGCCAGTAGTCCCCCGGGACTTCCTAACTATGGCTACACCTTC | CASSPPGLPNYGYTF
TRBJ2-2 | . | . | TRBV19 | TGTGCCAGTAGTATAGCTAACGGTGCGAACACCGGGGAGCTGTTTTTT | CASSIANGANTGELFF
TRBJ1-1 | . | . | TRBV28 | TGTGCCAGCAGTAACATGAACACTGAAGCTTTCTTT | CASSNMNTEAFF
TRBJ1-6 | . | once | TRBV19 | TGTGCCAGTAGTATTGAAGGAAGTCAGGGGAATTCACCCCTCCACTTT | CASSIEGSQGNSPLHF
TRBJ1-4 | TRBD1 | . | TRBV11-2 | TGTGCCAGCAGCACGGGACAGAATGAAAAACTGTTTTTT | CASSTGQNEKLFF
TRBJ2-3 | TRBD2 | . | TRBV7-2 | TGTGCCAGCAGCTTGAGCGGGGGGGCCCCAGATACGCAGTATTTT | CASSLSGGAPDTQYF
TRBJ1-3 | . | few | TRBV28 | TGTGCCAGCAGTTTGGACAACAGGCGGCGGGGAAACACCATATATTTT | CASSLDNRRRGNTIYF
TRBJ2-7 | TRBD1 | . | TRBV15 | TGTGCCACCAGCAGAAACAGCCCCAGACAGGGGGCCAACGAGCAGTACTTC | CATSRNSPRQGANEQYF
TRBJ1-3 | . | . | TRBV4-1 | TGCGCCAGCAGCCGGAATAGAGACACCCGCTCTGGAAACACCATATATTTT | CASSRNRDTRSGNTIYF
TRBJ2-7 | TRBD1 | . | TRBV29-1 | TGCAGCGTTGGACAGGGGAACTACGAGCAGTACTTC | CSVGQGNYEQYF
TRBJ1-3 | . | . | TRBV5-1 | TGCGCCAGCAGCTTGGGCAGGGATACAAACACCATATATTTT | CASSLGRDTNTIYF
TRBJ2-5 | . | . | TRBV15 | TGTGCCACCAGCAGAGATCACGCTGGTACATCCCAAGAGACCCAGTACTTC | CATSRDHAGTSQETQYF
TRBJ2-1 | . | . | TRBV5-1 | TGCGCCAGCAGCACGAGGACGGAATTTGGTTCGGGAGTGGGGTTCTTC | CASSTRTEFGSGVGFF
TRBJ2-7 | . | . | TRBV19 | TGTGCCAGTAGTATAGGAGGGCAATATCCCTACGAGCAGTACTTC | CASSIGGQYPYEQYF
TRBJ1-5 | . | . | TRBV19 | TGTGCCAGTAGTATAGCAGGGGTCGATCAGCCCCAGCATTTT | CASSIAGVDQPQHF
TRBJ2-7 | TRBD1 | . | TRBV29-1 | TGCAGCGTTCGGACAGGGGCCTACGAGCAGTACTTC | CSVRTGAYEQYF